This T cell receptor beta chain originates from a study of blood T cell repertoires in COVID-19 (dated by TCRdb to 2018 to 2021). About the study as a whole: Samples from collaborators originated in the United States, Italy and Spain and spanned both the acute and convalescent phases of COVID-19. The samples were drawn from the first 160 participants of the ongoing ImmuneRACE study and from 950 to 1,500 subjects provided by 6 global collaborators. The dataset comprised deeply sampled blood TCRbeta repertoires from subjects exposed to, actively infected with, or recovered from COVID-19. The repertoires were made available in a free public database intended to serve as a resource for research on the immune response to SARS-CoV-2. A de-identified subject ID, COVID-19 status, age in years and sex were almost always included in the sample metadata. Where HLA class I and class II types were available, the types were taken from metadata supplied by the sample provider, not from assay-based typing. The material from the prospective study consisted of cDNA or gDNA derived from T cells, B-cell-depleted T cells, or PBMCs.

Remarks on this clone: Its antigen is still unknown. No base quality values were provided; no much bigger clone lies one nucleotide off.

The study at large found these results: The amount of clinical and demographic metadata varied by source and participant and was provided uncurated.

V is cut back by 0 bases and J by 4 bases, with 4 bases in the junction unmatched. Including cysteine and phenylalanine, the CDR3 has 16 amino acids. Kept here is only the CDR3 DNA, which spans 48 bases and is read in frame from base 1. In the germline V gene, CDR1 corresponds to LGHNA and CDR2 to YSLEER. The immunoSEQ Assay, a bias-controlled multiplex PCR, was used to amplify TCRbeta CDR3 regions from genomic DNA. The study's own analysis went as follows. The number of nucleated cells in each sample was estimated from the amplification of reference gene primers within the assay. To quantify the absolute abundance of each unique TCRbeta CDR3 rearrangement, sequence reads were collapsed and filtered. For each sample, productive Simpson clonality was calculated by taking the square root of Simpson's diversity index across productive rearrangements. The table comes from immuneACCESS by way of TCRdb, which keeps in-frame sequences with V and J called. Part of the clones is missing from these tables; in studies checked, under half for an unresolved V gene and the rest for unknown reasons. That table gives V, J and clone size, and the DNA gave D and trimming. The sample table lists 30,000 to 35,000 clones, more than 75% of them with a count of one. The top ten hold approximately 47% of the sample.

Each collaborating institution followed its own protocols to collect whole blood in K2EDTA tubes. For TCRbeta analysis, collaborators shipped samples in one of three forms: frozen whole blood, isolated PBMCs, or DNA extracted from either of those sample types. The receptor chain draws on TRBV4-3 and TRBJ2-3, with TRBD2 matching 10 junction bases. The source of this sequence is a human donor in a cohort sampled during active COVID-19. Sequencing input: peripheral blood. CDR3 sequence: CASSQESSGGADTQYF. The sequenced DNA is TGCGCCAGCAGCCAAGAATCCAGCGGGGGGGCAGATACGCAGTATTTT.